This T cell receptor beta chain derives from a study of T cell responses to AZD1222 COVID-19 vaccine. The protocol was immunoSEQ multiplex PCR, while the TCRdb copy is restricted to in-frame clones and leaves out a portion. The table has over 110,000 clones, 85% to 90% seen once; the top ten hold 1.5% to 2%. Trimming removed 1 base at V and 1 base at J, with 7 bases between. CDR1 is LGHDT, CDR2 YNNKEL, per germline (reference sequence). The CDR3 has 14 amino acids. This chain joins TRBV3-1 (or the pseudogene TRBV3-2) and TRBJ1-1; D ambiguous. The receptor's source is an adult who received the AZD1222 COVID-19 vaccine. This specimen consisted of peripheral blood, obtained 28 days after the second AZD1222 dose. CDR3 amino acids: CASSQGRRNTEAFF. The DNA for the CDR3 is TGTGCCAGCAGCCAAGGGAGGCGGAACACTGAAGCTTTCTTT.